The sample holds many counts of the clone carrying this T cell receptor (beta chain). Its antigen is undetermined. These data come from a study of molecular identifiers for immune sequencing clone quantification. Trimming shortened V by 1 base and J by 7 bases, and 10 bases separated the two germline ends. From germline, CDR1 is SEHNR and CDR2 FQNEAQ (reference sequence). The CDR3 covers 14 residues. Listed TCR primers, together with previously described methods, were used for the bulk TCR libraries. In TCRdb, the PCR reads were re-called with MiXCR into one record per CDR3 protein. Of under 600,000 distinct CDR3 sequences listed, roughly 24% are singletons. Naive CD8 T cells were sorted as CD8+CD4-CCR7+CD45RA+. Study observations and caveats: Spiked Jurkat TCR RNA equivalent to one cell was reportedly detectable in about a million naive cells.

The receptor was isolated from a human donor in good health. Some libraries in this study had Jurkat cell RNA spiked in. The chain is built from TRBV7-9 and TRBJ1-4; D gene uncertain. Sequencing was performed on naive CD8+ T cells from blood, with Jurkat cell RNA spiked in. Subset defined: FACS-sorted CD8+CD4-CCR7+CD45RA+ naive T cells. This CDR3 is CASSLVLDGEKLFF. In DNA, the CDR3 is TGTGCCAGCAGCTTAGTTTTGGACGGTGAAAAACTGTTTTTT. The entire variable domain, with the rest obtained from reference TRBV7-9 and TRBJ1-4, is as follows: DTGVSQNPRHKITKRGQNVTFRCDPISEHNRLYWYRQTLGQGPEFLTYFQNEAQLEKSRLLSDRFSAERPKGSFSTLEIQRTEQGDSAMYLCASSLVLDGEKLFFGSGTQLSVL.